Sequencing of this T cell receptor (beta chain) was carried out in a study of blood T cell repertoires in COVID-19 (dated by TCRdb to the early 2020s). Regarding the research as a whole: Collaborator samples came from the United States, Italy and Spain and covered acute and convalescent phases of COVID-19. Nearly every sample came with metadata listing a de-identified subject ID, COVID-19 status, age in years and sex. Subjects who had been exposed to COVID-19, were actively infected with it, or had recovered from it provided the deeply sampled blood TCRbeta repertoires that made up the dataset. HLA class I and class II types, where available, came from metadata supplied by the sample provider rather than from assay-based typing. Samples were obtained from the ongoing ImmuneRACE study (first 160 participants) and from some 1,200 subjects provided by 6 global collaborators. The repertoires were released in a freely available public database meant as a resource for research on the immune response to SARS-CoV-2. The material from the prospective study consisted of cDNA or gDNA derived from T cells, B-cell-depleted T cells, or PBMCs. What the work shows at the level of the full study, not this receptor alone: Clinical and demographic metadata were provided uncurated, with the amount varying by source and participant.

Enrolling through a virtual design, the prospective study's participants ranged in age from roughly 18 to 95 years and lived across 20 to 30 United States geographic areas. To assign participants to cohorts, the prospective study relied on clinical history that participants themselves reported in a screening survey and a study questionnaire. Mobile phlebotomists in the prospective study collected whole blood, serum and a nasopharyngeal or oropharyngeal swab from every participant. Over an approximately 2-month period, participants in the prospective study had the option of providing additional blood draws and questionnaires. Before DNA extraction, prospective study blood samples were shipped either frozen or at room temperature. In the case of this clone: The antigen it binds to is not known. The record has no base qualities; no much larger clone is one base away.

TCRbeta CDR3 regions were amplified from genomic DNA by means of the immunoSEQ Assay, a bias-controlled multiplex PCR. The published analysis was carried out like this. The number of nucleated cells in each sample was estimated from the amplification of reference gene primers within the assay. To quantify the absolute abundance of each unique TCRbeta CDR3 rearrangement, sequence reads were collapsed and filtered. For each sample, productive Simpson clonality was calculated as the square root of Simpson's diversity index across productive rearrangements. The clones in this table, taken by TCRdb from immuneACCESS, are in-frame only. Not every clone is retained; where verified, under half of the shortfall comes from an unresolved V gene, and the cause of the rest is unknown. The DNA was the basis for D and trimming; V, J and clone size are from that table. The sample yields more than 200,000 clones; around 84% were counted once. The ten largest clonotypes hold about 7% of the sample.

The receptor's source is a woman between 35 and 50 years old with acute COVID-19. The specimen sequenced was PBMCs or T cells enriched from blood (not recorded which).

The DNA is as follows: TGTGCCAGCAGCCTCCTAGCGGGAGCGACAGATACGCAGTATTTT. Its translation reads: CASSLLAGATDTQYF. Recombination linked TRBV9 to TRBJ2-3, with 10 junctional bases fitting TRBD2. CDR1 and CDR2 are read off the germline V gene as SGDLS and YYNGEE. The CDR3, from cysteine to phenylalanine, totals 15 residues. CDR3 DNA only is kept here, 45 bases in frame from base 1. V loses 4 bases at its end and J loses 3 bases; junction bases beyond the gene matches: 5.